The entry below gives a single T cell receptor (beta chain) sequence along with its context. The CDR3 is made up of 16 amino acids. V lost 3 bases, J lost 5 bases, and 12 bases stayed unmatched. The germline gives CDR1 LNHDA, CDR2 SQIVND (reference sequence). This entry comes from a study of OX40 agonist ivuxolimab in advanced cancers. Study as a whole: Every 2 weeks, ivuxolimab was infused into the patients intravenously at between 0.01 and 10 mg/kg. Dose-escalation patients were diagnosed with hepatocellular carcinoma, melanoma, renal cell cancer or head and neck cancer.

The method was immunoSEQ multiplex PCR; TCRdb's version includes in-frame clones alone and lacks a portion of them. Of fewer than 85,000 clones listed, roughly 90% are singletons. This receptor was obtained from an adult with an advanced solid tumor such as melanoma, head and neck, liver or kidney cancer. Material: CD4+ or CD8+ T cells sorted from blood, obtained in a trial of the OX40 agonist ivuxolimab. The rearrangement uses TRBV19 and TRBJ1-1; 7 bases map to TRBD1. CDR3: CASSIMRGRRWTEAFF. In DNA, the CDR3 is TGTGCCAGTAGTATTATGAGGGGGCGAAGGTGGACTGAAGCTTTCTTT. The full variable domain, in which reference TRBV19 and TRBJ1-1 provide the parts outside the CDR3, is DGGITQSPKYLFRKEGQNVTLSCEQNLNHDAMYWYRQDPGQGLRLIYYSQIVNDFQKGDIAEGYSVSREKKESFPLTVTSAQKNPTAFYLCASSIMRGRRWTEAFFGQGTRLTVV.